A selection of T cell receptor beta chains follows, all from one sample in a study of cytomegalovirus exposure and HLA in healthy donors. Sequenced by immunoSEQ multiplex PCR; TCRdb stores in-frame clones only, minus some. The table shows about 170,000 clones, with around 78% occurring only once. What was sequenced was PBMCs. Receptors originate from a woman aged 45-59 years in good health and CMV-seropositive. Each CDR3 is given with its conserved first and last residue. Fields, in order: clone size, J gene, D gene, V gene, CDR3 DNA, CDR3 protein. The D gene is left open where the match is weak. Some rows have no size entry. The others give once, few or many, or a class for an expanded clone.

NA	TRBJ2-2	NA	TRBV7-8	TGTGCCAGCAGCTTAGTGGTAGAGCTAATAGCCGGGGAGCTGTTTTTT	CASSLVVELIAGELFF
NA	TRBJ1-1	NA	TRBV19	TGTGCCAGTAGTGGGGTCGGGGGGGGGAACACTGAAGCTTTCTTT	CASSGVGGGNTEAFF
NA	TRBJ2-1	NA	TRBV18	TGTGCCAGCCAGGCAGACAATGAGCAGTTCTTC	CASQADNEQFF
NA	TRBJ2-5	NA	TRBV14	TGTGCCAGCAGCCTCTTCCAAGAGACCCAGTACTTC	CASSLFQETQYF
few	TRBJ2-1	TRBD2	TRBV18	TGTGCCAGCTCACCCAAGACTAGCGGGAGGCCAAATGAGCAGTTCTTC	CASSPKTSGRPNEQFF
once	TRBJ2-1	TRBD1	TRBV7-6	TGTGCCAGCAGCTTAGACAGGGGGTCCTACAATGAGCAGTTCTTC	CASSLDRGSYNEQFF
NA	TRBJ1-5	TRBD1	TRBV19	TGTGCCAGTAAGTCCGGGACAGGGCATCAGCCCCAGCATTTT	CASKSGTGHQPQHF
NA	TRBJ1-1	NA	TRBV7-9	TGTGCCAGCAGTAGGGGGAACACTGAAGCTTTCTTT	CASSRGNTEAFF
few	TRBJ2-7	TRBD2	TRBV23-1	TGCGCCAGCAGTCAGGCTAGCGGGCACTCCTACGAGCAGTACTTC	CASSQASGHSYEQYF
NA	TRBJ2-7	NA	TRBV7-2	TGTGCCAGCAGCTTAGTTCTCGCCGCGGACGAGCAGTACTTC	CASSLVLAADEQYF
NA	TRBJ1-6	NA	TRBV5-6	TGTGCCAGCAGCTATCGGTCACAGTCCTATAATTCACCCCTCCACTTT	CASSYRSQSYNSPLHF
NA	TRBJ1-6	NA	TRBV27	TGTGCCAGCAGAACTGACGGCGGGGCGAACAATTCACCCCTCCACTTT	CASRTDGGANNSPLHF
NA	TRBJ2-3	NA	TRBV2	TGTGCCAGCATCTTGACCCGGACAAGTGGTACAGATACGCAGTATTTT	CASILTRTSGTDTQYF
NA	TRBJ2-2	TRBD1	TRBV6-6	TGTGCCAGCTCTTCCTGGGACAGACAGAACACCGGGGAGCTGTTTTTT	CASSSWDRQNTGELFF
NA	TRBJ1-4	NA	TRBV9	TGTGCCAGCAGCCCCCGGAGGGGAAATGAAAAACTGTTTTTT	CASSPRRGNEKLFF
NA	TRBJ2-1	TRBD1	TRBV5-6	TGTGCCAGCAGCCGCCCGGGACAGGGGGCGAGTAATGAGCAGTTCTTC	CASSRPGQGASNEQFF
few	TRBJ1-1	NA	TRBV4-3	TGCGCCAGCAGCCAAGTATTTGGGGCTGGGACTGAAGCTTTCTTT	CASSQVFGAGTEAFF
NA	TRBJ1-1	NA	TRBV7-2	TGTGCCAGCGGGCAAGCGGGGAACACTGAAGCTTTCTTT	CASGQAGNTEAFF
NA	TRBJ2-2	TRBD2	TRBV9	TGTGCCAGCAGCGTGAGCCTAGCGGGAGACACCGGGGAGCTGTTTTTT	CASSVSLAGDTGELFF
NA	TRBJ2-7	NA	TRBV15	TGTGCCACCAGTCTTGACAGAAACTCCTACGAGCAGTACTTC	CATSLDRNSYEQYF
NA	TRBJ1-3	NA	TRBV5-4	TGTGCCAGCAGCTTGGACAGGAGACCTGGAAACACCATATATTTT	CASSLDRRPGNTIYF
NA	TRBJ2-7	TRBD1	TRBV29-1	TGCAGCGTTGTAGGGACAGGGGGATACGAGCAGTACTTC	CSVVGTGGYEQYF
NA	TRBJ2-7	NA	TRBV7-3	TGTGCCAGCAGCTCGGAGGGGGGGGGTTACGAGCAGTACTTC	CASSSEGGGYEQYF